Given below is one T cell receptor beta chain in context. Its antigen is not known. This sample was included in a study of T cell repertoires in cytomegalovirus infection. One entry per CDR3 protein results from TCRdb running MiXCR on the reads. The data show a few hundred thousand distinct CDR3 sequences, almost 40% seen once. The sequence came from a human donor in good health (CMV status not recorded). Some clones in this sample may be carry-over from other donors' samples. The sample was cultured PBMCs, taken from culture after CMV antigen stimulation.

The CDR3 region is CASSLGDSSAGYF. CDR3 bases: TGCGCCAGCAGCTTGGGGGACAGTAGTGCGGGGTATTTT. The chain is built from TRBV5-1 and TRBJ2-3; 7 bases match TRBD1. This CDR3 has 13 residues. CDR1 and CDR2 (germline): SGHRS, YFSETQ. V shed 0 bases and J 14 bases; nucleotides not matched to a gene: 9.